This T cell receptor beta chain came from a study of blood T cell repertoires in COVID-19. Across the study: Donors in the United States, Italy and Spain gave samples during acute or convalescent COVID-19. In each case, the material was cDNA or gDNA derived from T cells, B-cell-depleted T cells, or PBMCs.

Germline V CDR1 and CDR2: MNHNY, SVGAGI (reference sequence). CDR3 length equals 13 residues. V was clipped by 8 bases and J by 2 bases, with 11 bases between them. Original processing notes: Reference gene primers were amplified, and this amplification served to estimate nucleated cell counts. Clones were read by immunoSEQ multiplex PCR, and TCRdb kept only the in-frame ones, dropping some. For V, J and clone size, that table is used; D and trimming come from the DNA. The sample has some 95,000 clones, 70% to 90% seen once. The V call is TRBV6-6, the J call TRBJ2-3; no definite D call. The sample taken for sequencing was peripheral blood. The origin of this receptor is a man between 65 and 79 years old with acute or convalescent COVID-19. In DNA form, the CDR3 reads TGTGCCAGCGTAGATGCCTTCACAGATACGCAGTATTTT. This translates into CASVDAFTDTQYF.